What follows are 28 T cell receptor beta chains derived from one specimen sequenced in a study of CD8+CD57+ T cells in acquired aplastic anemia. Flow cytometry had shown expanded CD8+CD57+ cells in the patients chosen for sequencing. Genomic DNA provided the template from which TCR beta VDJ and CDR3 profiles were obtained. In TCRdb, the reads were re-called with MiXCR into one record per CDR3 protein. The table includes about 40,000 distinct CDR3 sequences, roughly 63% detected once. The sample comprised sorted CD4+, CD8+, or CD8+CD57+ T cells (not recorded which) from PBMCs. The receptors were gathered from a human donor with aplastic anemia.

The table lists this clonotype with a few counts. The V and J genes are TRBV24-1 and TRBJ2-2; TRBD2 aligns across 7 bases. This CDR3 has 16 residues. The V and J ends lost 2 bases and 5 bases, in that order; junction bases with no gene match: 7. In germline, CDR1 is KGHDR, CDR2 SFDVKD. As DNA, the CDR3 is TGTGCCACCAGTGATTCCTTCGCGGGGGATACCGGGGAGCTGTTTTTT. This sequence encodes CATSDSFAGDTGELFF.

The chain couples TRBV15 to TRBJ1-1; D call uncertain. There are 13 residues in the CDR3. Trimming shortened V by 4 bases and J by 3 bases, and 9 bases separated the two germline ends. The germline V gene encodes CDR1 LNHNV and CDR2 YYDKDF (reference sequence). CDR3 loop: CATSMVSDTEAFF. CDR3 sequence (DNA): TGTGCCACCAGCATGGTAAGCGACACTGAAGCTTTCTTT.

This rearrangement joins TRBV25-1 to TRBJ2-3, with unresolved D. The V end was cut by 5 bases, the J end by 1 base, with 10 bases between. Germline CDR1 and CDR2: MGHDK and SYGVNS. CDR3 length: 14 amino acids. The CDR3 sequence: CASSFGGRTDTQYF. Written as DNA, the CDR3 is TGTGCCAGCAGTTTTGGCGGACGCACAGATACGCAGTATTTT.

This clonotype showed up just a few times. The chain links TRBV11-2 to TRBJ1-3; 10 nucleotides align to TRBD1. This CDR3 region has 16 residues. V shed 1 base and J 3 bases; nucleotides not matched to a gene: 3. Germline V gene data show CDR1 as SGHAT and CDR2 as FQNNGV. The CDR3 loop reads CASSLVGTGVGNTIYF. The CDR3 nucleotides are TGTGCCAGCAGCTTAGTCGGGACAGGGGTTGGAAACACCATATATTTT.

Concerning this clonotype: At one of its ends the junction is not consistent with the germline gene, which may arise from a read error. The chain couples TRBV7-7 to TRBJ1-1; possibly TRBD1 for D (6 bases). The germline CDR1 and CDR2 sequences are SSHAT and FNYEAQ (reference sequence). The CDR3 is 17 residues long. The CDR3 reads CASSLSPGNNRVVKLFF. The CDR3 DNA reads as TGTGCTAGCAGCTTAAGTCCCGGGAACAACAGGGTGGTGAAGCTTTTCTTT.

The chain links TRBV5-1 to TRBJ2-2; 11 positions agree with TRBD1. Germline V gives CDR1 SGHRS, CDR2 YFSETQ. Germline trimming cut 4 bases from V and 7 bases from J; bases unmatched to any gene: 9. The CDR3 totals 16 residues. CDR3: CASSVGTGGYGGELFF. In DNA form, the CDR3 reads TGCGCCAGCAGCGTGGGGACAGGGGGGTACGGCGGGGAGCTGTTTTTT. The full variable domain, completed using reference TRBV5-1 and TRBJ2-2, is KAGVTQTPRYLIKTRGQQVTLSCSPISGHRSVSWYQQTPGQGLQFLFEYFSETQRNKGNFPGRFSGRQFSNSRSEMNVSTLELGDSALYLCASSVGTGGYGGELFFGEGSRLTVL.

Turning to this clonotype: Germline is not matched at one junction end, which may reflect a read error. This sequence joins TRBV20-1 and TRBJ2-7; D is tentatively TRBD1 or TRBD2 (7 bases each). This CDR3 is 14 amino acids long. Germline lookup yields CDR1 DFQATT and CDR2 SNEGSKA (reference sequence). CDR3 sequence reads: CSARGQGGTYEQYF. CDR3 sequence (DNA): TGCAGTGCTAGAGGACAGGGAGGGACCTACGAGCAATACTTC.

This clonotype was counted at least ten times. The chain recombines TRBV6-5 with TRBJ2-1, with a weak D call TRBD1 (5 bases). The CDR3 sequence is 15 residues long. With 0 bases removed from V and 1 base from J, the gap between germline ends came to 7 bases. Per germline, CDR1 MNHEY and CDR2 SVGAGI. The DNA of the CDR3 is TGTGCCAGCAGTTACTCCCAGGGATCCTACAATGAGCAGTTCTTC. This encodes CASSYSQGSYNEQFF.

The J gene is TRBJ2-7, the V gene TRBV10-2, with 7 bases that match TRBD1. Germline CDR1 is WSHSY and CDR2 is SAAADI. Trimming cost V 5 bases and J 0 bases; bases outside gene matches: 7. The CDR3 extends over 15 amino acids. CDR3 in amino acids: CASSFGTASSYEQYF. DNA for the CDR3: TGCGCCAGCAGTTTCGGGACAGCGAGCTCCTACGAGCAGTACTTC.

The chain joins TRBV20-1 to TRBJ2-5; no clear D gene. Trimming shortened V by 2 bases and J by 4 bases, and 8 bases separated the two germline ends. Germline V gene data show CDR1 as DFQATT and CDR2 as SNEGSKA (reference sequence). CDR3 length: 12 residues. The chain's CDR3 is CSARSPGETQYF. The CDR3 coding sequence is TGCAGTGCTAGATCTCCCGGAGAGACCCAGTACTTC.

The V gene is TRBV25-1, the J gene TRBJ2-3; no clear D gene. The CDR3 is made up of 15 amino acids. Germline values: CDR1 MGHDK, CDR2 SYGVNS. V was shortened by 1 base and J by 2 bases, with 10 bases between the two germline ends. CDR3 DNA sequence: TGTGCCAGCAGTGAATTAGCTGATAACACAGATACGCAGTATTTT. Translating gives CASSELADNTDTQYF.

This clonotype was observed many times. V and J are TRBV11-2 and TRBJ1-2; TRBD1 matches 8 bases. The germline V gene encodes CDR1 SGHAT and CDR2 FQNNGV. This CDR3 contains 18 residues. Trimming removed 2 bases from V and 4 bases from J; junction bases left unmatched: 15. The CDR3: CASSLIQKGDRTFYGYTF. The CDR3 DNA follows: TGTGCCAGCAGCTTAATTCAAAAGGGGGACAGGACTTTCTATGGCTACACCTTC.

This chain joins TRBV29-1 and TRBJ2-5; TRBD2 matches at 7 bases. Germline V gene sequence: CDR1 SQVTM, CDR2 ANQGSEA. The CDR3 sequence is 14 residues long. V lost 1 base and J lost 1; bases outside the gene matches: 3. CDR3 DNA sequence: TGCAGCGTTGAAGGGGCTAGCGGCCAAGAGACCCAGTACTTC. Its protein is CSVEGASGQETQYF.

The chain is built from TRBV2 and TRBJ2-7; D remains unclear. This CDR3 has 14 amino acids. V lost 3 bases and J 2 bases, leaving 11 bases between the germline ends. Germline V gene lookup returns CDR1 SNHLY and CDR2 FYNNEI. This chain's CDR3 is CASSELVVPYEQYF. The CDR3 DNA follows: TGTGCCAGCAGTGAGCTAGTGGTACCCTACGAGCAGTACTTC.

The table lists this clonotype with many counts. The rearrangement links TRBV7-9 to TRBJ1-5, with D hard to call. V was pared by 4 bases and J by 6 bases, with 16 bases between. The CDR3 is 15 residues long. Per germline, CDR1 SEHNR and CDR2 FQNEAQ (reference sequence). The CDR3 here is CASSSGGWEGQPQHF. CDR3 DNA sequence: TGTGCCAGCAGCTCGGGAGGGTGGGAAGGTCAGCCCCAGCATTTT.

This clonotype was observed many times. The V call is TRBV6-1, the J call TRBJ1-1; no definite D call. Trimming removed 3 bases from V and 1 base from J, with 12 bases in between. CDR1 is MNHNS and CDR2 is SASEGT in the germline V gene. The CDR3 has 15 residues. The CDR3 nucleotides read TGTGCCAGCAGTGAGGGATGGGATCCGAACACTGAAGCTTTCTTT. It encodes CASSEGWDPNTEAFF.

As to this clonotype: Relative to the germline gene, one junction end is altered; a read error may explain this. This chain joins TRBV5-1 and TRBJ2-7; perhaps TRBD1 as D (5 bases). CDR1 is SGHRS, CDR2 YFSETQ, per germline. The CDR3 extends over 14 amino acids. In nucleotides, the CDR3 is TGCGCCAGCAGCTTGGTCAGCCAGGGCTACGAGCAATACTTC. Its protein is CASSLVSQGYEQYF.

In regard to this clonotype: A junction boundary mismatches the germline segment, possibly from a read error. This chain uses TRBV9 with TRBJ1-4, with D unclear. Per germline, CDR1 SGDLS and CDR2 YYNGEE. The CDR3 is 12 residues long. CDR3 residues: CASGGPDEKLLF. The CDR3 DNA reads TGTGCCAGCGGCGGGCCGGATGAAAAACTGCTTTTT. The entire variable domain, with the rest obtained from reference TRBV9 and TRBJ1-4, is as follows: DSGVTQTPKHLITATGQRVTLRCSPRSGDLSVYWYQQSLDQGLQFLIQYYNGEERAKGNILERFSAQQFPDLHSELNLSSLELGDSALYFCASGGPDEKLLFGSGTQLSVL.

This clonotype was observed at least ten times. In DNA, the CDR3 is TGTGCCAGCAGCTTCGGGAGAGGCTATGGCTACACCTTC. It yields the protein CASSFGRGYGYTF. The rearrangement uses TRBV7-3 and TRBJ1-2; D gene uncertain. The length of the CDR3 is 13 residues. Germline lookup yields CDR1 SGHTA and CDR2 FQGTGA. Trimming took 3 bases from V and 4 from J, leaving 9 bases between them.

This clonotype was counted at least ten times. The CDR3 sequence: CASSLPQAGAYEQYF. CDR3 nucleotide sequence: TGCGCCAGCAGCCTTCCCCAGGCAGGGGCCTACGAGCAGTACTTC. The chain couples TRBV5-1 to TRBJ2-7; D may be TRBD1 (6 bases). V shed 4 bases and J shed 2 bases, with 16 bases lying between them. The CDR3 consists of 15 residues. Per germline, CDR1 SGHRS and CDR2 YFSETQ.

The chain employs TRBV2 and TRBJ1-6; tentatively, D is TRBD1 (5 bases). From germline, CDR1 is SNHLY and CDR2 FYNNEI. V lost 8 bases and J lost 3, with 14 bases in between. The length of the CDR3 is 15 residues. The CDR3 spells CASQTGTFYNSPLHF. In DNA, the CDR3 is TGTGCCAGCCAAACCGGGACGTTCTATAATTCACCCCTCCACTTT.

Notes on this clonotype: One end of the junction is discordant with germline, which a read error may explain. The chain links TRBV2 to TRBJ1-2, with TRBD1 matching 7 bases. Per germline, CDR1 SNHLY and CDR2 FYNNEI. The CDR3 has 15 residues. Here the CDR3 reads CAISDVEGANYGYTF. CDR3 DNA: TGTGCCATCAGTGATGTGGAGGGGGCCAACTATGGCTACACCTTC.

This chain joins TRBV4-3 and TRBJ2-2; D unresolved. Germline V CDR1 and CDR2: LGHNA, YSLEER. Trimming took off 0 bases at V and 1 base at J, with 6 bases between the two ends. The CDR3 runs 15 residues. The CDR3 DNA sequence: TGCGCCAGCAGCCAAGATCGACAGAACACCGGGGAGCTGTTTTTT. Amino acids: CASSQDRQNTGELFF.

The chain carries TRBV25-1 and TRBJ2-7, with TRBD2 matching 7 bases. Trimming removed 7 bases from V and 3 bases from J; junction bases left unmatched: 12. This CDR3 has 15 amino acids. Germline CDR1 reads MGHDK; CDR2 reads SYGVNS. This CDR3 reads CASIMNPSGFYEQYF. CDR3 in DNA: TGTGCCAGCATTATGAACCCTAGCGGTTTCTACGAGCAGTACTTC.

This clonotype was found many times. The chain has TRBV27 and TRBJ2-1; 8 nucleotides line up with TRBD2. The CDR3 is 16 amino acids. The trim removed 4 bases at V and 0 bases at J, leaving 5 bases unmatched. Per the germline V gene, CDR1 is MNHEY and CDR2 is SMNVEV (reference sequence). The CDR3 DNA follows: TGTGCCAGCAGTTACGGCGGGGGGTACTCCTACAATGAGCAGTTCTTC. The encoded protein is CASSYGGGYSYNEQFF.

The genes are TRBV2 and TRBJ1-6, with 7 positions matching TRBD1. With 7 bases clipped from V and 6 bases from J, the junction kept 9 bases outside the gene matches. This CDR3 is 15 amino acids long. CDR1 is SNHLY and CDR2 is FYNNEI in the germline V gene. CDR3 coding DNA: TGTGCCAGCACCACAGGGGTTAGGCCTAATTCACCCCTCCACTTT. Its protein product is CASTTGVRPNSPLHF.

This clonotype was detected many times. The V and J genes are TRBV29-1 and TRBJ1-2; D not certain. V lost 0 bases to trimming and J lost 5 bases, with 13 bases between them. The CDR3 is 14 amino acids. Germline V gene lookup returns CDR1 SQVTM and CDR2 ANQGSEA. The CDR3 region has the DNA TGCAGCGTTGAAGATCAACGGCATTATTATGGCTACACCTTC. This encodes CSVEDQRHYYGYTF.

This chain uses TRBV20-1 with TRBJ2-7, with 8 bases that match TRBD1. CDR1 DFQATT and CDR2 SNEGSKA come from the germline V gene (reference sequence). V shed 4 bases and J 4 bases; nucleotides not matched to a gene: 3. CDR3 length: 12 residues. CDR3 DNA sequence: TGCAGTGCTACGGACAGGGTTTACGAGCAGTACTTC. It encodes CSATDRVYEQYF.